A single sample is the source of the 18 T cell receptor beta chains below, sequenced in a study of blood T cell repertoires in COVID-19. The assay was immunoSEQ multiplex PCR, and TCRdb's table has in-frame clones only and misses some. The table shows approximately 480,000 clones, with about 85% occurring only once. Sequencing input: PBMCs or T cells enriched from blood (not recorded which). These receptors all stem from a woman under 30 who had recovered from COVID-19.

The rearrangement links TRBV23-1 to TRBJ2-1; TRBD2 matches at 11 bases. TRBV23-1 is an ORF for which the function is uncertain. CDR3 size: 17 residues. The junction had 4 bases not matched to a gene; V was cut back by 3 bases and J by 0 bases. For the CDR3, the DNA is TGCGCCAGCAGTCATCGACTAGCGGGGATCTCCTACAATGAGCAGTTCTTC. This gives the protein CASSHRLAGISYNEQFF.

The chain links TRBV5-1 to TRBJ2-5; a possible D gene is TRBD1 (5 bases). The CDR3 spans 16 residues. V was pared by 6 bases and J by 4 bases, with 22 bases between. Germline assignment: CDR1 SGHRS and CDR2 YFSETQ. In DNA form, the CDR3 reads TGCGCCAGCACGTGGCAGGGTGGATACGAAGGAGAGACCCAGTACTTC. Translation gives CASTWQGGYEGETQYF.

The chain is built from TRBV30 and TRBJ2-3; 7 nucleotides align to TRBD2. The V gene's germline CDR1 is GTSNPN and CDR2 SVGIG (reference sequence). The CDR3 spans 16 residues. V lost 0 bases, J lost 2 bases, and 8 bases stayed unmatched. The CDR3 reads CAWSVRSSGLTDTQYF. The CDR3 DNA is TGTGCCTGGAGTGTAAGGTCTAGCGGTCTCACAGATACGCAGTATTTT.

The J gene is TRBJ2-3, the V gene TRBV19; D remains unclear. The V gene's germline CDR1 is LNHDA and CDR2 SQIVND (reference sequence). The CDR3 is 15 amino acids. V dropped 5 bases and J dropped 2 bases, with 14 bases sitting between them. The CDR3 nucleotides read TGTGCCAGTAGTTTCCAAGCGAGGTACACAGATACGCAGTATTTT. This encodes CASSFQARYTDTQYF. Complete variable domain (other parts from reference TRBV19 and TRBJ2-3): DGGITQSPKYLFRKEGQNVTLSCEQNLNHDAMYWYRQDPGQGLRLIYYSQIVNDFQKGDIAEGYSVSREKKESFPLTVTSAQKNPTAFYLCASSFQARYTDTQYFGPGTRLTVL.

This chain uses TRBV28 with TRBJ1-2, with 7 bases fitting TRBD1. This CDR3 has 14 amino acids. CDR1 MDHEN and CDR2 SYDVKM come from the germline V gene. Losses at the gene ends were 11 bases for V and 5 bases for J; bases not matched to a gene: 14. The CDR3 nucleotides are TGTGCCCGCGAGTCCGGGACAGATTATTATGGCTACACCTTC. Its translation: CARESGTDYYGYTF.

This chain uses TRBV5-5 with TRBJ1-2, with 7 bases matching TRBD1. The CDR3 totals 14 residues. V lost 5 bases and J lost 4; bases outside the gene matches: 8. CDR1 and CDR2 from the germline V gene are SGHKS and YYEKEE (reference sequence). The CDR3 here is CASSHGQDVYGYTF. The CDR3 coding sequence is TGTGCCAGCAGTCATGGACAGGACGTCTATGGCTACACCTTC.

This chain links TRBV2 with TRBJ2-2; tentatively, D is TRBD1 (5 bases). The ends were cut back, 6 bases at V and 0 bases at J, with 11 bases in the middle. Germline loops: CDR1 SNHLY, CDR2 FYNNEI. The CDR3 totals 15 residues. For the CDR3, the DNA is TGTGCCAGCAGCCTCAGGGTCTCGAACACCGGGGAGCTGTTTTTT. Translation: CASSLRVSNTGELFF.

This clone has only a few counts. The J gene is TRBJ1-5, the V gene TRBV3-1 (or the pseudogene TRBV3-2); D is uncertain. V was trimmed by 3 bases and J by 1 base, leaving 13 bases between them. Germline V lookup: CDR1 LGHDT, CDR2 YNNKEL (reference sequence). CDR3 size: 16 residues. The CDR3 DNA sequence: TGTGCCAGCAGCCATCCAGGAGGAGAGAGCAATCAGCCCCAGCATTTT. Translation gives CASSHPGGESNQPQHF.

V usage is TRBV24-1 and J usage is TRBJ2-3, with 9 positions matching TRBD2. J lost 2 bases, V lost 12 bases, and 5 bases had no gene match. The CDR3 consists of 13 residues. Germline-derived CDR1 and CDR2 are KGHDR and SFDVKD. The CDR3: CAPLAGATDTQYF. The CDR3 DNA follows: TGTGCCCCTTTAGCGGGGGCCACAGATACGCAGTATTTT.

In this sample, this clone turned up once. The chain has TRBV6-5 and TRBJ1-2; D is uncertain. Trimming shortened V by 4 bases and J by 5 bases, and 14 bases separated the two germline ends. The germline V gene encodes CDR1 MNHEY and CDR2 SVGAGI. This CDR3 spans 14 amino acids. CDR3 sequence reads: CASSSRGPRYGYTF. In DNA form, the CDR3 reads TGTGCCAGCAGTTCGCGCGGCCCGAGGTATGGCTACACCTTC.

On this clone: One end of the junction fails to match germline, which may point to a read error. The chain links TRBV10-3 to TRBJ1-2; 7 bases line up with TRBD1. CDR3 length: 15 amino acids. The germline V gene has CDR1 ENHRY and CDR2 SYGVKD. CDR3 nucleotide sequence: TGTGCCATCAGTGAGCCTGACAGGGCAGGTCATGGCTACATCTTC. Translated, it gives CAISEPDRAGHGYIF.

The chain combines TRBV30 with TRBJ2-7; tentatively, D is TRBD1 (6 bases). The germline CDR1 and CDR2 sequences are GTSNPN and SVGIG (reference sequence). V was clipped by 0 bases and J by 1 base, with 16 bases between them. CDR3 length equals 16 residues. CDR3 sequence: CAWSVDEGHLSYEQYF. CDR3 nucleotides: TGTGCCTGGAGTGTAGATGAGGGACACCTATCCTACGAGCAGTACTTC.

This rearrangement joins TRBV4-1 to TRBJ1-1; 7 bases map to TRBD1. In germline, CDR1 is MGHRA, CDR2 YSYEKL. The V gene end was trimmed by 4 bases and the J gene end by 1 base; junction bases not matched to a gene: 3. CDR3 length equals 14 residues. The CDR3 spells CASSPDRSNTEAFF. The CDR3 DNA follows: TGCGCCAGCAGCCCGGACAGGTCGAACACTGAAGCTTTCTTT.

J is TRBJ1-3 and V is TRBV15; 9 bases agree with TRBD1. This CDR3 is built from 16 residues. V was pared by 0 bases and J by 2 bases, with 2 bases of the junction left unmatched. CDR1 is LNHNV and CDR2 is YYDKDF in the germline V gene (reference sequence). This CDR3 is CATSRDRTGAGNTIYF. CDR3 sequence (DNA): TGTGCCACCAGCAGAGATCGGACAGGGGCTGGAAACACCATATATTTT.

This chain joins TRBV4-1 and TRBJ1-1, with 9 bases that match TRBD1. Germline-derived CDR1 and CDR2 are MGHRA and YSYEKL. The CDR3 totals 15 residues. V was pared by 0 bases and J by 9 bases, with 8 bases of the junction left unmatched. The CDR3 bases are TGCGCCAGCAGCCAAGAGGGACAGGGAATTGGGAAAGCTTTCTTT. This sequence encodes CASSQEGQGIGKAFF.

V is TRBV29-1 and J is TRBJ2-5; tentatively, D is TRBD1 or TRBD2 (6 bases each). This CDR3 is built from 12 residues. V lost 7 bases to trimming and J lost 2 bases, with 11 bases between them. The germline CDR1 and CDR2 sequences are SQVTM and ANQGSEA. The CDR3 region is CSAGDIQETQYF. DNA of the CDR3: TGCAGCGCGGGGGACATTCAAGAGACCCAGTACTTC.

V gene TRBV30 combines with J gene TRBJ1-4; D might be TRBD1 (5 bases). CDR1 GTSNPN and CDR2 SVGIG come from the germline V gene (reference sequence). CDR3 length equals 15 residues. V gave up 0 bases and J gave up 2 bases, with 10 bases separating them. The CDR3 here is CAWSVDGGTNEKLFF. In DNA, the CDR3 is TGTGCCTGGAGTGTAGACGGGGGGACTAATGAAAAACTGTTTTTT.

V usage is TRBV12-5 and J usage is TRBJ1-2, with 7 bases matching TRBD1. The trim removed 8 bases at V and 4 bases at J, leaving 10 bases unmatched. The CDR3 covers 14 residues. The germline gives CDR1 LGHNT, CDR2 FRNRAP. The CDR3 protein is CASSRDSGIYGYTF. In DNA form, the CDR3 reads TGTGCTAGTTCCCGGGACAGTGGGATCTATGGCTACACCTTC.